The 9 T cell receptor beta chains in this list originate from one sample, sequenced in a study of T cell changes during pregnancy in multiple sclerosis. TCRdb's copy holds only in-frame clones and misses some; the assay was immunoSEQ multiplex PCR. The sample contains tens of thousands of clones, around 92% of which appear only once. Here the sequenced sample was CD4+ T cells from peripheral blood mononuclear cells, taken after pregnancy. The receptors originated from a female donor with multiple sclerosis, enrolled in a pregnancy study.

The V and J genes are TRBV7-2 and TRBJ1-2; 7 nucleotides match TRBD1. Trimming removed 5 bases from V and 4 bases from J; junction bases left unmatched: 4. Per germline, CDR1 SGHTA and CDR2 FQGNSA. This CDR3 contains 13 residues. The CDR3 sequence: CASSGDRAYGYTF. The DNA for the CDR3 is TGTGCCAGCAGCGGTGACAGGGCCTATGGCTACACCTTC. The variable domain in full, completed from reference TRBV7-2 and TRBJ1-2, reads GAGVSQSPSNKVTEKGKDVELRCDPISGHTALYWYRQSLGQGLEFLIYFQGNSAPDKSGLPSDRFSAERTGGSVSTLTIQRTQQEDSAVYLCASSGDRAYGYTFGSGTRLTVV.

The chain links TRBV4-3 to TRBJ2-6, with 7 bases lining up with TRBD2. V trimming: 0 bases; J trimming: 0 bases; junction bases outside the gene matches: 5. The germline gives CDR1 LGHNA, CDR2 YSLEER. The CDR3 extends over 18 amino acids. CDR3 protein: CASSQDWGGVSGANVLTF. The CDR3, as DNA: TGCGCCAGCAGCCAAGATTGGGGGGGTGTCTCTGGGGCCAACGTCCTGACTTTC.

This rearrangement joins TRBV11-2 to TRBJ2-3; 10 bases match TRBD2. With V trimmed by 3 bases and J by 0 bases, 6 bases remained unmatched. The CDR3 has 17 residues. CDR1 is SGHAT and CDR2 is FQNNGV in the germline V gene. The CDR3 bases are TGTGCCAGCAGCTTCAGGACTAGCGGTACTAGCACAGATACGCAGTATTTT. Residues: CASSFRTSGTSTDTQYF.

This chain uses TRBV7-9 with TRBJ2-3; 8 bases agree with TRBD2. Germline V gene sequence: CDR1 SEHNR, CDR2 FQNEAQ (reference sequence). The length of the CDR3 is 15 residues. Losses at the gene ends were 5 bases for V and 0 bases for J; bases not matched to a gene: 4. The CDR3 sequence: CASSKLAASTDTQYF. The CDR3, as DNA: TGTGCCAGCAGCAAACTAGCGGCTAGCACAGATACGCAGTATTTT.

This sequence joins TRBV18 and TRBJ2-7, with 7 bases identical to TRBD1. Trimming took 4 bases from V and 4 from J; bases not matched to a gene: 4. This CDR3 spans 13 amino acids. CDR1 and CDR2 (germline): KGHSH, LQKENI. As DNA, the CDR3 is TGTGCCAGCTCACGAACGGGACAGTACGAGCAGTACTTC. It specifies CASSRTGQYEQYF.

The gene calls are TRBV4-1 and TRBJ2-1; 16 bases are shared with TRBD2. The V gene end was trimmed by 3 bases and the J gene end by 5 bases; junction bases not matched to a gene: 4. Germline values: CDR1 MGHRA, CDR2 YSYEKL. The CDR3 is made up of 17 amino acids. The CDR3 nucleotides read TGCGCCAGCAGCCAGGGACTAGCGGGAGGGACTAACAATGAGCAGTTCTTC. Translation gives CASSQGLAGGTNNEQFF.

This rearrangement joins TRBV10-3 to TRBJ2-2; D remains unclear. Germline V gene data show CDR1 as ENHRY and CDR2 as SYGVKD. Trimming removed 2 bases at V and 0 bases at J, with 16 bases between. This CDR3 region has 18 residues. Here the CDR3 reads CAISEPRLSHSNTGELFF. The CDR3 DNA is TGTGCCATCAGTGAGCCCCGTCTTAGCCACTCGAACACCGGGGAGCTGTTTTTT.

The CDR3 DNA sequence: TGTGCCAGCAGCCAACTGGGACAGGGCTCGTCAGATACGCAGTATTTT. Protein product: CASSQLGQGSSDTQYF. The V call is TRBV14, the J call TRBJ2-3, with 9 bases identical to TRBD1. The CDR3 runs to 16 residues. The germline CDR1 and CDR2 sequences are SGHDN and FVKESK. V lost 2 bases, J lost 4 bases, and 7 bases stayed unmatched.

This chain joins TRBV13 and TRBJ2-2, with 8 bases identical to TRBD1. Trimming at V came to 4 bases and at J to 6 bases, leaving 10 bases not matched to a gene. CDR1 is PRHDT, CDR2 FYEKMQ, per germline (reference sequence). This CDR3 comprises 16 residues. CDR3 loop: CASSSDREGGAGELFF. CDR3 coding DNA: TGTGCCAGCAGCTCGGACAGGGAAGGAGGTGCCGGGGAGCTGTTTTTT.